The T cell receptor beta chain under discussion was sequenced for a study of human T cells and chemical hapten exposure. The library put unique molecular identifiers onto individual cDNA molecules. One entry per CDR3 protein results from TCRdb running MiXCR on the RACE reads. Found here are nearly 350,000 distinct CDR3 sequences, around 7% of them singletons; the top ten hold 7% to 10%. In germline, CDR1 is SNHLY, CDR2 FYNNEI. This CDR3 comprises 13 residues. The V end was cut by 4 bases, the J end by 8 bases, with 12 bases between. Time point defined: patch test 1, 2 weeks after DPC sensitization. Treatment noted: therapeutic diphenylcyclopropenone sensitization with weekly scalp DPC.

This clonotype originated in a woman between 18 and 29 years old with alopecia areata. Some clones in this sample may be carry-over from other donors' samples. The genes are TRBV2 and TRBJ1-3; D remains ambiguous. The starting material was whole blood, obtained in connection with sensitization to the hapten diphenylcyclopropenone (DPC). CDR3: CASSVKLRDTIYF. Written as DNA, the CDR3 is TGTGCCAGCAGTGTAAAGTTGCGGGACACCATATATTTT.